Detailed here is one T cell receptor (beta chain). Its antigen is undetermined. This sample is drawn from a study of OX40 agonist ivuxolimab in advanced cancers. Background on the study: About 44% of patients had received prior checkpoint inhibitor therapy. Study outcomes and limitations: Circulating CD4+ and CD8+ T cells showed clonal expansion by week 6 at 0.1 to 3.0 mg/kg.

Trimming took 0 bases from V and 2 from J, leaving 7 bases between them. CDR1 is MGHRA, CDR2 YSYEKL, per germline. The CDR3 consists of 14 residues. Measured with immunoSEQ multiplex PCR; TCRdb has only the in-frame clones, and not every one. The sample holds 75,000 to 90,000 clones, about 91% seen once. Sequencing was performed on CD4+ or CD8+ T cells sorted from blood, taken in a trial of the OX40 agonist ivuxolimab. The receptor was derived from an adult with an advanced solid tumor such as melanoma, head and neck, liver or kidney cancer. This chain connects TRBV4-1 to TRBJ1-2; D gene ambiguous. The CDR3 reads CASSQEFRNYGYTF. For the CDR3, the DNA is TGCGCCAGCAGCCAAGAGTTCAGAAACTATGGCTACACCTTC.